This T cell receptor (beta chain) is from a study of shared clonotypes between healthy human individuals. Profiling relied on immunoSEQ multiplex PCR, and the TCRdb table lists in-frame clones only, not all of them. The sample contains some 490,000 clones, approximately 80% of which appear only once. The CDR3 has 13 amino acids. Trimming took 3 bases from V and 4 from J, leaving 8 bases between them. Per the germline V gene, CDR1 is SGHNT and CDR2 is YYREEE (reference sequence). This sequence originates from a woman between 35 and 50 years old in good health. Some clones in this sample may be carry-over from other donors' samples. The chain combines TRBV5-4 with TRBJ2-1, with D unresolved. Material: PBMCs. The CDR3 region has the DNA TGTGCCAGCAGCTCAAAACGGTACAATGAGCAGTTCTTC. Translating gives CASSSKRYNEQFF.